These 32 T cell receptor beta chains were all obtained from the same sample, sequenced in a study of cytomegalovirus exposure and HLA in healthy donors. Some clones are missing from TCRdb's copy, which holds only in-frame ones; the method was immunoSEQ multiplex PCR. The data contain hundreds of thousands of clones, 86% of them singletons. Input material: PBMCs. These TCRs come from a woman aged 18-29 years in good health and CMV-seronegative.

This chain connects TRBV28 to TRBJ2-7, with 7 bases identical to TRBD1. V lost 6 bases, J lost 0 bases, and 14 bases stayed unmatched. The germline V gene has CDR1 MDHEN and CDR2 SYDVKM. This CDR3 is built from 17 residues. The CDR3 region is CASSSLGQAGTSYEQYF. CDR3 nucleotide sequence: TGTGCCAGCAGCTCCCTTGGACAGGCCGGCACCTCCTACGAGCAGTACTTC.

V gene TRBV15 combines with J gene TRBJ1-2; D may be TRBD1 (6 bases). The germline V and J ends were trimmed by 4 bases and 6 bases, with 9 bases remaining between them. The germline V gene has CDR1 LNHNV and CDR2 YYDKDF (reference sequence). The CDR3 is 12 residues long. This CDR3 is CATSMNRDGYTF. The CDR3 coding sequence is TGTGCCACCAGCATGAACAGGGATGGCTACACCTTC.

The chain has TRBV11-2 and TRBJ2-7; D is perhaps TRBD1 (5 bases). V shed 0 bases and J shed 3 bases, with 15 bases lying between them. Looked up from germline, CDR1 is SGHAT and CDR2 is FQNNGV. The CDR3 covers 16 residues. CDR3 nucleotide sequence: TGTGCCAGCAGCTTAGATATGGGGCAGGGAAACTACGAGCAGTACTTC. Translation: CASSLDMGQGNYEQYF.

The V and J genes are TRBV19 and TRBJ2-3; 13 positions agree with TRBD2. From germline, CDR1 is LNHDA and CDR2 SQIVND (reference sequence). J gave up 4 bases and V 5 bases, and 6 bases lay outside the gene matches. The CDR3 loop spans 16 amino acids. As DNA, the CDR3 is TGTGCCAGTAGTGCCCGGACTAGCGGGAGACCAGATACGCAGTATTTT. Its translation: CASSARTSGRPDTQYF. The variable domain in full, completed from reference TRBV19 and TRBJ2-3, reads DGGITQSPKYLFRKEGQNVTLSCEQNLNHDAMYWYRQDPGQGLRLIYYSQIVNDFQKGDIAEGYSVSREKKESFPLTVTSAQKNPTAFYLCASSARTSGRPDTQYFGPGTRLTVL.

This clone was recorded once. The chain is built from TRBV30 and TRBJ1-5; tentatively, D is TRBD1 (6 bases). The CDR3 loop spans 16 amino acids. V was trimmed by 0 bases and J by 5 bases, leaving 17 bases between them. The germline CDR1 and CDR2 sequences are GTSNPN and SVGIG (reference sequence). This CDR3 is CAWSVQGPVFDQPQHF. In DNA, the CDR3 is TGTGCCTGGAGTGTACAGGGCCCGGTATTCGATCAGCCCCAGCATTTT.

The V call is TRBV10-1, the J call TRBJ2-1; 10 bases line up with TRBD2. The CDR3 is 14 amino acids. With V trimmed by 2 bases and J by 6 bases, 1 base remained unmatched. The germline CDR1 and CDR2 sequences are WNHNN and SYGVQD (reference sequence). CDR3 DNA: TGCGCCAGCAGTGAGGCTAGCGGGAGCAATGAGCAGTTCTTC. Translation gives CASSEASGSNEQFF.

J is TRBJ2-1 and V is TRBV4-1; 7 bases match TRBD1. The CDR3 runs 15 residues. Germline CDR1 and CDR2: MGHRA and YSYEKL. The ends lost 6 bases at V and 7 bases at J; junction bases unmatched: 12. DNA for the CDR3: TGCGCCAGCAGACCCCGAGACAGGGAAGTGAATGAGCAGTTCTTC. This encodes CASRPRDREVNEQFF.

This clone was seen a handful of times. The chain links TRBV4-1 to TRBJ2-7, with 7 bases aligning to TRBD2. CDR3 length equals 16 residues. The V gene end was trimmed by 4 bases and the J gene end by 3 bases; junction bases not matched to a gene: 12. Germline assignment: CDR1 MGHRA and CDR2 YSYEKL. CDR3: CASSPWGLAADYEQYF. In nucleotides, the CDR3 is TGCGCCAGCAGCCCCTGGGGCCTAGCGGCGGACTACGAGCAGTACTTC.

J is TRBJ1-1 and V is TRBV19; 9 bases fit TRBD1. The junction had 7 bases not matched to a gene; V was cut back by 4 bases and J by 7 bases. Germline lookup yields CDR1 LNHDA and CDR2 SQIVND (reference sequence). The CDR3 runs 14 residues. CDR3 DNA: TGTGCCAGTAGTACGGGACAGGGTTTGGTTGAAGCTTTCTTT. Translation gives CASSTGQGLVEAFF. The full variable domain, rest sourced from reference TRBV19 and TRBJ1-1, is DGGITQSPKYLFRKEGQNVTLSCEQNLNHDAMYWYRQDPGQGLRLIYYSQIVNDFQKGDIAEGYSVSREKKESFPLTVTSAQKNPTAFYLCASSTGQGLVEAFFGQGTRLTVV.

This chain links TRBV29-1 with TRBJ2-7; 8 nucleotides line up with TRBD1. The CDR3 covers 14 residues. With 5 bases clipped from V and 4 bases from J, the junction kept 10 bases outside the gene matches. Per germline, CDR1 SQVTM and CDR2 ANQGSEA. CDR3 DNA: TGCAGCGTTTCGATGGGGACAGGAGGGTACGAGCAGTACTTC. This translates into CSVSMGTGGYEQYF.

The V gene is TRBV28, the J gene TRBJ2-7; 8 bases are shared with TRBD2. The CDR3 contains 20 residues. Trimming removed 2 bases from V and 2 bases from J; junction bases left unmatched: 20. Germline values: CDR1 MDHEN, CDR2 SYDVKM. Here the CDR3 DNA reads TGTGCCAGCAGTTTAATCGTCGGTCGGGCTAGCGGGCACCCAGCCTACGAGCAGTACTTC. This encodes CASSLIVGRASGHPAYEQYF.

The chain carries TRBV7-9 and TRBJ1-4; unclear D gene. The CDR3 consists of 14 residues. In germline, CDR1 is SEHNR, CDR2 FQNEAQ (reference sequence). Trimming cost V 6 bases and J 0 bases, with 8 bases left between them. The CDR3 nucleotides read TGTGCCAGCAGTTTCCCTACAACTAATGAAAAACTGTTTTTT. The encoded protein is CASSFPTTNEKLFF.

The chain recombines TRBV15 with TRBJ2-7; TRBD2 agrees at 12 bases. The J segment lost 2 bases and the V segment lost 3 bases, leaving 8 bases of the junction unmatched. The V gene's germline CDR1 is LNHNV and CDR2 YYDKDF (reference sequence). The CDR3 covers 17 residues. The CDR3: CATSSSTRLAGAYEQYF. In nucleotides, the CDR3 is TGTGCCACCAGCAGTTCTACTAGACTAGCGGGGGCCTACGAGCAGTACTTC.

The V call is TRBV7-3, the J call TRBJ2-1; D possibly corresponds to TRBD2 (5 bases). Germline loops: CDR1 SGHTA, CDR2 FQGTGA. Trimming took off 4 bases at V and 9 bases at J, with 13 bases between the two ends. This CDR3 has 13 residues. CDR3 loop: CASSSGWAGEQFF. The CDR3 region has the DNA TGTGCCAGCAGCTCGGGATGGGCCGGTGAGCAGTTCTTC.

This chain links TRBV27 with TRBJ1-5; no definite D call. The germline V and J ends were trimmed by 5 bases and 7 bases, with 12 bases remaining between them. Germline V gives CDR1 MNHEY, CDR2 SMNVEV (reference sequence). The CDR3 runs to 13 residues. For the CDR3, the DNA is TGTGCCAGCAGTACTAGGGTAAACCAGCCCCAGCATTTT. This gives the protein CASSTRVNQPQHF.

The rearrangement links TRBV4-1 to TRBJ2-3; 8 bases line up with TRBD2. The CDR3 has 17 amino acids. Unmatched junction bases numbered 5, after V lost 0 bases and J lost 0 bases. Per germline, CDR1 MGHRA and CDR2 YSYEKL. CDR3 in amino acids: CASSQDGASGSTDTQYF. The CDR3 DNA sequence: TGCGCCAGCAGCCAAGATGGGGCTAGCGGGAGCACAGATACGCAGTATTTT.

The chain recombines TRBV28 with TRBJ2-7; 9 nucleotides line up with TRBD2. Germline CDR1 MDHEN, CDR2 SYDVKM. After removal of 3 bases from V and 3 bases from J, the junction contained 6 bases not matched to a gene. The CDR3 totals 15 residues. The CDR3 nucleotides are TGTGCCAGCAGTTTCCCACTAGCGGGCAACTACGAGCAGTACTTC. Protein: CASSFPLAGNYEQYF.

The chain carries TRBV18 and TRBJ1-2; 10 nucleotides line up with TRBD1. Unmatched junction bases numbered 3, after V lost 3 bases and J lost 2 bases. CDR1 KGHSH and CDR2 LQKENI come from the germline V gene. There are 15 residues in the CDR3. CDR3 protein: CASSPGQGGNYGYTF. The CDR3 bases are TGTGCCAGCTCACCTGGACAGGGGGGGAACTATGGCTACACCTTC.

V is TRBV28 and J is TRBJ2-7, with 10 bases fitting TRBD1. CDR1 and CDR2 (germline): MDHEN, SYDVKM. CDR3 length equals 19 residues. Germline trimming cut 6 bases from V and 2 bases from J; bases unmatched to any gene: 19. The CDR3 bases are TGTGCCAGCAGCGATACCCCGGGACAGGGGATCGTTGGTCCCTACGAGCAGTACTTC. It codes for CASSDTPGQGIVGPYEQYF.

V usage is TRBV6-1 and J usage is TRBJ2-7; 13 nucleotides match TRBD2. The length of the CDR3 is 15 residues. The germline gives CDR1 MNHNS, CDR2 SASEGT. The trim removed 5 bases at V and 2 bases at J, leaving 3 bases unmatched. The CDR3 protein is CASSKTSGGTYEQYF. The CDR3 bases are TGTGCCAGCAGTAAGACTAGCGGGGGGACCTACGAGCAGTACTTC.

V and J are TRBV5-1 and TRBJ1-3; D is undetermined. Trimming pared 0 bases from V and 2 bases from J, leaving 9 bases between. This CDR3 has 15 amino acids. CDR1 is SGHRS and CDR2 is YFSETQ in the germline V gene. CDR3 sequence: CASSLVGTAGNTIYF. CDR3 sequence (DNA): TGCGCCAGCAGCTTGGTTGGCACAGCTGGAAACACCATATATTTT.

This rearrangement joins TRBV6-5 to TRBJ1-1; 10 bases are shared with TRBD1. The CDR3 covers 14 residues. V shed 2 bases, J shed 7 bases, and the junction held 4 bases outside the gene matches. Germline lookup yields CDR1 MNHEY and CDR2 SVGAGI. The CDR3 loop is CASSYGQGVGEAFF. The CDR3 DNA is TGTGCCAGCAGTTACGGACAGGGGGTGGGTGAAGCTTTCTTT.

The chain joins TRBV4-1 to TRBJ2-7, with D perhaps TRBD1 (5 bases). CDR1 and CDR2 from the germline V gene are MGHRA and YSYEKL. The CDR3 sequence is 15 residues long. V gave up 4 bases and J gave up 3 bases, with 16 bases separating them. CDR3 bases: TGCGCCAGCAGCCGGTTTAGGGGCCGAGACTACGAGCAGTACTTC. It is translated as CASSRFRGRDYEQYF.

This clone has just one count. This chain connects TRBV14 to TRBJ2-7, with 9 nucleotides matching TRBD2. CDR1 is SGHDN and CDR2 is FVKESK in the germline V gene. Trimming at V came to 4 bases and at J to 2 bases, leaving 9 bases not matched to a gene. The CDR3 sequence is 16 residues long. The CDR3 reads CASSPLGGGEPYEQYF. CDR3 coding DNA: TGTGCCAGCAGCCCGCTGGGCGGGGGGGAACCCTACGAGCAGTACTTC.

The chain joins TRBV5-1 to TRBJ2-7; tentative D call: TRBD2 (7 bases). V was shortened by 0 bases and J by 2 bases, with 12 bases between the two germline ends. Germline CDR1 and CDR2: SGHRS and YFSETQ. This CDR3 has 15 residues. The CDR3 coding sequence is TGCGCCAGCAGCTTGGCCGCGGGGGCTACCTACGAGCAGTACTTC. It yields the protein CASSLAAGATYEQYF.

The chain joins TRBV5-1 to TRBJ1-6, with D uncertain. Looked up from germline, CDR1 is SGHRS and CDR2 is YFSETQ. The CDR3 loop spans 16 amino acids. V lost 2 bases to trimming and J lost 5 bases, with 14 bases between them. In nucleotides, the CDR3 is TGCGCCAGCAGCTTCGAGGGTCAAGGGAATAATTCACCCCTCCACTTT. Translating gives CASSFEGQGNNSPLHF.

This clone was picked up one time. In the same sample, other DNA sequences code for this CDR3. The chain combines TRBV28 with TRBJ1-2; no definite D call. Trimming removed 2 bases from V and 8 bases from J, with 6 bases in between. The CDR3 sequence is 11 residues long. Germline assignment: CDR1 MDHEN and CDR2 SYDVKM. The CDR3 region has the DNA TGTGCCAGCAGTTTAGGCCCCGGCTACACCTTC. This codes for CASSLGPGYTF.

The genes are TRBV5-4 and TRBJ2-2; 8 positions agree with TRBD2. J gave up 6 bases and V 5 bases, and 9 bases lay outside the gene matches. Germline CDR1 reads SGHNT; CDR2 reads YYREEE (reference sequence). The CDR3 covers 15 residues. The CDR3 spells CASREGTRGPGELFF. CDR3 in DNA: TGTGCCAGCAGGGAGGGGACTAGGGGACCCGGGGAGCTGTTTTTT. Together with reference TRBV5-4 and TRBJ2-2, the CDR3 gives the full variable domain: ETGVTQSPTHLIKTRGQQVTLRCSSQSGHNTVSWYQQALGQGPQFIFQYYREEENGRGNFPPRFSGLQFPNYSSELNVNALELDDSALYLCASREGTRGPGELFFGEGSRLTVL.

This clone was detected only a few times. The J gene is TRBJ1-1, the V gene TRBV2; D call uncertain. Germline V gene lookup returns CDR1 SNHLY and CDR2 FYNNEI. Trimming shortened V by 2 bases and J by 10 bases, and 8 bases separated the two germline ends. This CDR3 comprises 11 residues. The CDR3: CASSEWEGAFF. CDR3 coding DNA: TGTGCCAGCAGTGAATGGGAGGGAGCTTTCTTT.

Points on this clone: Other nucleotide sequences from this sample produce the same CDR3. The rearrangement uses TRBV28 and TRBJ2-7; D unresolved. Between the trimmed V and J ends, which lost 5 bases and 1 base, there was a span of 6 bases. Germline V gives CDR1 MDHEN, CDR2 SYDVKM. This CDR3 contains 12 residues. CDR3 region: CASSIGSYEQYF. The CDR3 DNA sequence: TGTGCCAGCAGTATCGGGTCCTACGAGCAGTACTTC.

The V and J genes are TRBV2 and TRBJ2-1; tentatively, D is TRBD2 (6 bases). This CDR3 region has 15 residues. The V end lost 1 base, the J end lost 4 bases, and 11 bases lay between the germline ends. The germline gives CDR1 SNHLY, CDR2 FYNNEI. In DNA, the CDR3 is TGTGCCAGCAGTGAAGGCGGGACGGCTTACAATGAGCAGTTCTTC. This encodes CASSEGGTAYNEQFF.

The chain employs TRBV6-1 and TRBJ1-4, with D tentatively TRBD1 (6 bases). Germline V gene data show CDR1 as MNHNS and CDR2 as SASEGT. Trimming left V 7 bases short and J 5 bases short, with 14 bases between. The CDR3 sequence is 14 residues long. The CDR3 DNA follows: TGTGCCAGCACCCGTCAGGGGACCAATGAAAAACTGTTTTTT. As protein: CASTRQGTNEKLFF.